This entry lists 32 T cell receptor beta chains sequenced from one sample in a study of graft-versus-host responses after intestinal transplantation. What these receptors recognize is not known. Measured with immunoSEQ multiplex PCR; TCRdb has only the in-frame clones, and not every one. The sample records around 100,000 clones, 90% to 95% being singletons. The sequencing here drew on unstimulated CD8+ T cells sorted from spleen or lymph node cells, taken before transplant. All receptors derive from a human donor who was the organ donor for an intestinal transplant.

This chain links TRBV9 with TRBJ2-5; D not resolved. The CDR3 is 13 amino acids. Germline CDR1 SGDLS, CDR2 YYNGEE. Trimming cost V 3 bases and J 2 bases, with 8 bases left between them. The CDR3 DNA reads TGTGCCAGCAGCGGTGATTCACAAGAGACCCAGTACTTC. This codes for CASSGDSQETQYF.

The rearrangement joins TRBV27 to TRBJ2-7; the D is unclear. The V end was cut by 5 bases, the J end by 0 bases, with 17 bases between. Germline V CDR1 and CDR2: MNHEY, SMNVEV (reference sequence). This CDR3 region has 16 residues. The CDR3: CASSATTRRSSYEQYF. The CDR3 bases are TGTGCCAGCAGTGCCACCACAAGGAGAAGCTCCTACGAGCAGTACTTC.

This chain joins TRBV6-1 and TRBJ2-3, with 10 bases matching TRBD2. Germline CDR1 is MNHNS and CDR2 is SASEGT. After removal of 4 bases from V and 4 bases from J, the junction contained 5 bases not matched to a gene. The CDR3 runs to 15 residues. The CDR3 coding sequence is TGTGCCAGCAGTGTGCTAGCGGGAGCTTCAGATACGCAGTATTTT. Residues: CASSVLAGASDTQYF.

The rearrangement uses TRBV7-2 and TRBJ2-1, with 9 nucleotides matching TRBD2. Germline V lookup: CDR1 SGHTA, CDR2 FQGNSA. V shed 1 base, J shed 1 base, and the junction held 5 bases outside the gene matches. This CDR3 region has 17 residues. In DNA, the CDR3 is TGTGCCAGCAGCTTAGGTAGGCTAGCGGGATCCTACAATGAGCAGTTCTTC. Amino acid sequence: CASSLGRLAGSYNEQFF.

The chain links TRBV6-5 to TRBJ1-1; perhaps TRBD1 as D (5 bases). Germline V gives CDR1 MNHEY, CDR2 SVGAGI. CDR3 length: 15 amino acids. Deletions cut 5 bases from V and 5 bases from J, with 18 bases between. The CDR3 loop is CASSNLVGGRTEAFF. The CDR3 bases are TGTGCCAGCAGTAATCTAGTGGGGGGTCGGACTGAAGCTTTCTTT.

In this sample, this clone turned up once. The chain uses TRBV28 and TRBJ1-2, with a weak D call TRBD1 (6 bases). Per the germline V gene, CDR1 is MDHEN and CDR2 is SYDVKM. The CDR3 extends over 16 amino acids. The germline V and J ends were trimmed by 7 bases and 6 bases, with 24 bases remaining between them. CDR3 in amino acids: CASNNRGAGRDHGYTF. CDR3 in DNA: TGTGCCAGCAACAACCGGGGGGCAGGGAGGGACCATGGCTACACCTTC.

The CDR3 loop is CASSLGSFYEQYF. CDR3 bases: TGTGCCAGCAGTTTAGGAAGTTTCTACGAGCAGTACTTC. The chain has TRBV27 and TRBJ2-7; D gene unclear. The ends were cut back, 2 bases at V and 3 bases at J, with 8 bases in the middle. CDR1 and CDR2 from the germline V gene are MNHEY and SMNVEV (reference sequence). This CDR3 comprises 13 residues.

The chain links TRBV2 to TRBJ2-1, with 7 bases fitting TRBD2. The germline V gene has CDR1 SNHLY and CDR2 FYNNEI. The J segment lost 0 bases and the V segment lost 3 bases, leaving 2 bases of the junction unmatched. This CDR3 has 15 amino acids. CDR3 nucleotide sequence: TGTGCCAGCAGTGAGCGGGGGATCTCCTACAATGAGCAGTTCTTC. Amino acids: CASSERGISYNEQFF.

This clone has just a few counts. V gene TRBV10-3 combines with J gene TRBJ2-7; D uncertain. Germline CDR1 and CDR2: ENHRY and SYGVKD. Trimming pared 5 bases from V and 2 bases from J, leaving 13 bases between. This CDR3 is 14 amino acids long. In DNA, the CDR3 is TGTGCCATCAGTATCACAGACACGACCTACGAGCAGTACTTC. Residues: CAISITDTTYEQYF.

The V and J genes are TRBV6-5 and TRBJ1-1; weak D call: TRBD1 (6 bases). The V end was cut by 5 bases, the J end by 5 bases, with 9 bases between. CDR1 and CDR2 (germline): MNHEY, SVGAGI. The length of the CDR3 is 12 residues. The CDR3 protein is CASSGTGTEAFF. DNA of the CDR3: TGTGCCAGCAGTGGTACAGGGACTGAAGCTTTCTTT.

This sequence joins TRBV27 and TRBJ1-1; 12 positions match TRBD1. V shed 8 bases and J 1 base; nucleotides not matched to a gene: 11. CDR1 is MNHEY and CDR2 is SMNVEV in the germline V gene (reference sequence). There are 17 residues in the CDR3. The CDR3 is CASSGTGGFPPNTEAFF. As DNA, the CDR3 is TGTGCCAGCTCCGGGACAGGGGGCTTCCCGCCGAACACTGAAGCTTTCTTT.

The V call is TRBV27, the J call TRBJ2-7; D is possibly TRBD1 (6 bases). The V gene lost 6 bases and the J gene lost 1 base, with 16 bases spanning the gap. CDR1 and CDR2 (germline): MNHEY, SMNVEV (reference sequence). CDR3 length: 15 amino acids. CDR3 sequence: CASSPDEGDSYEQYF. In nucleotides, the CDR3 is TGTGCCAGCAGCCCAGACGAGGGGGATTCCTACGAGCAGTACTTC.

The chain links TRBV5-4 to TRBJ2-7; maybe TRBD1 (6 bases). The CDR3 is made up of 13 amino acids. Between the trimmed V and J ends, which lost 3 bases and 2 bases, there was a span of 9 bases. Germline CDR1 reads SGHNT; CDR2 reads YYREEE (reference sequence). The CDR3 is CASSSGQTYEQYF. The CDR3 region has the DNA TGTGCCAGCAGCTCGGGACAAACCTACGAGCAGTACTTC.

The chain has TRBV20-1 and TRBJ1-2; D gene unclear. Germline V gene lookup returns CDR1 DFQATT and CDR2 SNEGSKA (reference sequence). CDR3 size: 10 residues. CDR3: CAKTGYGYTF. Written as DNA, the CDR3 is TGCGCCAAGACGGGCTATGGCTACACCTTC.

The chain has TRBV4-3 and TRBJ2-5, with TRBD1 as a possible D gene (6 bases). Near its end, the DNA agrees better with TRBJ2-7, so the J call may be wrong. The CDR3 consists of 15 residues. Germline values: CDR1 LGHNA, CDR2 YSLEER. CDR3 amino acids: CASSQDRLTGYEQYF. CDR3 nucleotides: TGCGCCAGCAGCCAAGACCGTCTGACAGGCTACGAGCAGTACTTC.

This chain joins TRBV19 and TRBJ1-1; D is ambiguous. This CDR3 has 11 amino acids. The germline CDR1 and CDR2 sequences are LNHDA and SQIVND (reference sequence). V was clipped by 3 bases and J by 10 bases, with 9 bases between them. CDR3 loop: CASSMAVGAFF. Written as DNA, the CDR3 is TGTGCCAGTAGTATGGCCGTTGGAGCTTTCTTT.

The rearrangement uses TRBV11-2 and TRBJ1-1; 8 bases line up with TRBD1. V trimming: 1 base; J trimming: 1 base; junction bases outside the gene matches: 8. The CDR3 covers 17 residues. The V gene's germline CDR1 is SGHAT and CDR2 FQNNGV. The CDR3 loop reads CASSLVLGTGANTEAFF. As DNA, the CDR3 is TGTGCCAGCAGCTTAGTCCTCGGGACAGGCGCGAACACTGAAGCTTTCTTT.

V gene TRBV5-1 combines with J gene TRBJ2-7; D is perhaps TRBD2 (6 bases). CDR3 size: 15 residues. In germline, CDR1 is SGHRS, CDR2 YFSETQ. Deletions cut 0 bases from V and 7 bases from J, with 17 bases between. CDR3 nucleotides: TGCGCCAGCAGCTTGGGTCCCGCCCGGGCGGGGGAGCAGTACTTC. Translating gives CASSLGPARAGEQYF.

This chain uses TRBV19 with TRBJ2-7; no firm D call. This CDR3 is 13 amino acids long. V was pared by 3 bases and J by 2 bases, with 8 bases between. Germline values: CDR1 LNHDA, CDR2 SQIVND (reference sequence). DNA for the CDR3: TGTGCCAGTAGTATTACAGATGCCTACGAGCAGTACTTC. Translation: CASSITDAYEQYF.

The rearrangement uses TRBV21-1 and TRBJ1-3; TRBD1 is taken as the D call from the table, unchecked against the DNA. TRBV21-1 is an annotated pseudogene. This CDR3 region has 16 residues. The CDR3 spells CASSKVLTGDRNTIYF. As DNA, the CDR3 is TGTGCCAGCAGCAAAGTGCTAACAGGGGACAGAAACACCATATATTTT.

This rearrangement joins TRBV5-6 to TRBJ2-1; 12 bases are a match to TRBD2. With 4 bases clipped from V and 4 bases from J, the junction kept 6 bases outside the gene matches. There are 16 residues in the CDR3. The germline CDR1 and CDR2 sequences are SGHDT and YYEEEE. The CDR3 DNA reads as TGTGCCAGCAGCGACCCTAGCGGGGGGGGATACAATGAGCAGTTCTTC. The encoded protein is CASSDPSGGGYNEQFF.

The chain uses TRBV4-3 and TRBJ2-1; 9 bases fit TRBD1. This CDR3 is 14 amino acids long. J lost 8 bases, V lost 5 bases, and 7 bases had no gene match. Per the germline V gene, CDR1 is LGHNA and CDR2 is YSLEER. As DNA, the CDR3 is TGCGCCAGCAGCGCCGGGACAGGGTCGTATGAGCAGTTCTTC. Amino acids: CASSAGTGSYEQFF.

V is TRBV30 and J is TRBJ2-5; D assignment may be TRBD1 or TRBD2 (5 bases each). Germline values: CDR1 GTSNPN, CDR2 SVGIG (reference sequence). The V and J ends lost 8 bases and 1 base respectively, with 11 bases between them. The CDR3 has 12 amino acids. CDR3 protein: CAGGRAQETQYF. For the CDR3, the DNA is TGTGCCGGGGGACGCGCCCAAGAGACCCAGTACTTC.

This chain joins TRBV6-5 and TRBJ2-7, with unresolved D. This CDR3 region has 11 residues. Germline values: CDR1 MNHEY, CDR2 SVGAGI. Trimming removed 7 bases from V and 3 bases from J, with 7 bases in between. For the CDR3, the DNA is TGTGCCAGCACCTTTAACTACGAGCAGTACTTC. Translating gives CASTFNYEQYF.

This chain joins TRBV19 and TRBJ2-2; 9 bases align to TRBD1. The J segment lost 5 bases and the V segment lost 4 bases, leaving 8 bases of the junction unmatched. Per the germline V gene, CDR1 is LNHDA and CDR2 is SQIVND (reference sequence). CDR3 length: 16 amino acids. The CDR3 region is CASSTYRGLRTGELFF. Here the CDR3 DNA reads TGTGCCAGTAGTACGTACAGGGGGCTGAGAACCGGGGAGCTGTTTTTT. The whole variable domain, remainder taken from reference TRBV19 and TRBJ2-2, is DGGITQSPKYLFRKEGQNVTLSCEQNLNHDAMYWYRQDPGQGLRLIYYSQIVNDFQKGDIAEGYSVSREKKESFPLTVTSAQKNPTAFYLCASSTYRGLRTGELFFGEGSRLTVL.

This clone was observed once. In DNA, the CDR3 is TGCGCCAGCGGAGAGGACAGGCCCTCCTACAATGAGCAGTTCTTC. Translating it yields CASGEDRPSYNEQFF. The V gene is TRBV10-1, the J gene TRBJ2-1, with TRBD1 matching over 7 bases. Germline CDR1 WNHNN, CDR2 SYGVQD (reference sequence). The CDR3 spans 15 residues. The V and J ends lost 8 bases and 0 bases, in that order; junction bases with no gene match: 7.

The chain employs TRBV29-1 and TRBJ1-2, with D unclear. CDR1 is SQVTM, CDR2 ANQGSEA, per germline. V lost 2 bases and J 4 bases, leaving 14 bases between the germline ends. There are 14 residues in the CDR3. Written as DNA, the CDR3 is TGCAGCGTTGAACGGGTGGTTGTCGGCTATGGCTACACCTTC. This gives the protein CSVERVVVGYGYTF. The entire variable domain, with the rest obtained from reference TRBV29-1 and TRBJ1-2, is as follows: SAVISQKPSRDICQRGTSLTIQCQVDSQVTMMFWYRQQPGQSLTLIATANQGSEATYESGFVIDKFPISRPNLTFSTLTVSNMSPEDSSIYLCSVERVVVGYGYTFGSGTRLTVV.

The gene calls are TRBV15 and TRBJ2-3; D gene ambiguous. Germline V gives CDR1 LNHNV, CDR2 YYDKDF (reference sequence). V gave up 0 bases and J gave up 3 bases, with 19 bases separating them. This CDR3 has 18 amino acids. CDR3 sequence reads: CATSRDQAGLIGTDTQYF. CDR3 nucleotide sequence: TGTGCCACCAGCAGAGATCAGGCCGGGCTAATTGGGACAGATACGCAGTATTTT.

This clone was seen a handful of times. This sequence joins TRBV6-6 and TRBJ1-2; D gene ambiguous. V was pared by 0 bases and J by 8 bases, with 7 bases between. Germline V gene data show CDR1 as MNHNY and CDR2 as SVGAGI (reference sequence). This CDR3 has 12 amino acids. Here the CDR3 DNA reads TGTGCCAGCAGTTACTCGACGGGAGGCTACACCTTC. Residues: CASSYSTGGYTF.

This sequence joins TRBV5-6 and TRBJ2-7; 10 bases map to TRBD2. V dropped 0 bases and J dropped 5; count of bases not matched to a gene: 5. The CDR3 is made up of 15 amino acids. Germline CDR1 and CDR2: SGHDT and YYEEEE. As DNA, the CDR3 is TGTGCCAGCAGCTTGGTGGCTAGCGGGAGCGACGAGCAGTACTTC. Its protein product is CASSLVASGSDEQYF.

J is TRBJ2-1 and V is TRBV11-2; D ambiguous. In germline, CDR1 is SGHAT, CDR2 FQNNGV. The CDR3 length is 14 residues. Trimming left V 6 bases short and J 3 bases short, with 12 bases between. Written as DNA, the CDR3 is TGTGCCAGCAGTGTACCCGGCCTCTACAATGAGCAGTTCTTC. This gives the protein CASSVPGLYNEQFF.

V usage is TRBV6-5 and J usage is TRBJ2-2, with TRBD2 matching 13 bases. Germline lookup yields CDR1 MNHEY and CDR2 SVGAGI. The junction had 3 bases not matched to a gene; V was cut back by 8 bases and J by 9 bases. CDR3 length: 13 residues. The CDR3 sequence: CASWTSGSWELFF. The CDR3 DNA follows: TGTGCCAGCTGGACTAGCGGGAGTTGGGAGCTGTTTTTT.